This T cell receptor beta chain emerged from a study of cytotoxic CD8 clonotypes in ibrutinib-treated CLL. Study summary: Enrolment comprised some 10 relapsed/refractory and over 14 treatment-naive patients; 17 to 18 were IGHV unmutated. Results showed 25 or so partial and 2 complete responses; following median roughly 68 months, approximately 15 remained remitted, approximately 12 advanced.

Trimming left V 0 bases short and J 1 base short, with 9 bases between. CDR1 and CDR2 from the germline V gene are SGHTA and FQGTGA. The CDR3 consists of 15 residues. The study's findings and limits: Clonality was elevated at ibrutinib response and had returned toward baseline at progression. Sustained-remission and progressing patients had unequal sampling times.

Regarding this clone: Its antigen is currently unknown.

Sequencing was performed with immunoSEQ multiplex PCR; in TCRdb, only in-frame clones are kept and a portion is missing. The table has about 160,000 clones, 81% seen once; the top ten hold roughly 1.9%. Source: PBMCs, taken after 12 months of ibrutinib treatment. The clonotype was recovered from a human donor with chronic lymphocytic leukemia. The V and J genes are TRBV7-3 and TRBJ1-1, with D unclear. CDR3 DNA sequence: TGTGCCAGCAGCTTAACGTTTGGGAAGAACACTGAAGCTTTCTTT. Translating it yields CASSLTFGKNTEAFF.